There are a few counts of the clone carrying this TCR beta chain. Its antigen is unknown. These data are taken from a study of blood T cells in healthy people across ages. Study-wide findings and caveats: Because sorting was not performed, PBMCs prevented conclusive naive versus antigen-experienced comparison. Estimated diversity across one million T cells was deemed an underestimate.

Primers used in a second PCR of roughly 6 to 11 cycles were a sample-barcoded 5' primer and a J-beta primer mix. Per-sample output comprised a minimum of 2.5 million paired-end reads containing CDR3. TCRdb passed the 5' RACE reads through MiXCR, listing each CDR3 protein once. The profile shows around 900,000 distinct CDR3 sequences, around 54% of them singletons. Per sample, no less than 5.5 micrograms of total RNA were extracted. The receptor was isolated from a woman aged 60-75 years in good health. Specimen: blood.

CDR3 coding DNA: TGTGCCAGCAGCGACAGTGGGGGCGTTACCTATGGCTACACCTTC. It encodes CASSDSGGVTYGYTF. The genes are TRBV12-3 or TRBV12-4 and TRBJ1-2, with a tentative D call TRBD1 (6 bases). The CDR3 loop spans 15 amino acids. Trimming shortened V by 6 bases and J by 4 bases, and 18 bases separated the two germline ends.